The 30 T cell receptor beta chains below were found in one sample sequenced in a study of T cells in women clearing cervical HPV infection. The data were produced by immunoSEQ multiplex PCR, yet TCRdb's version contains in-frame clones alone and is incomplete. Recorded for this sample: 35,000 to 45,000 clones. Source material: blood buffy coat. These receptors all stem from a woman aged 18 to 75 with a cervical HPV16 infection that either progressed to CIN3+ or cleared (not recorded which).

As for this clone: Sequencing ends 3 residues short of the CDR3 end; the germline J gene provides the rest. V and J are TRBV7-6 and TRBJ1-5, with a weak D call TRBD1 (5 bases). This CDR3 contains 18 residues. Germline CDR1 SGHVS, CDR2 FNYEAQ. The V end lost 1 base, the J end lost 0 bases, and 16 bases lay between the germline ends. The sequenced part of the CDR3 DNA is TGTGCCAGCAGCTTAGGGAGTACAGGAACGTATAGCAATCAGCCC. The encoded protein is CASSLGSTGTYSNQP. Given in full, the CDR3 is CASSLGSTGTYSNQPQHF.

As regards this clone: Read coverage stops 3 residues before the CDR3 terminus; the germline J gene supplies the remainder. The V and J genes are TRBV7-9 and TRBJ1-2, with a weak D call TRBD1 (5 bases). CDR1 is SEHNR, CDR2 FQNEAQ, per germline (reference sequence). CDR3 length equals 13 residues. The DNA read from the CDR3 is TGTGCCAGCAGCTTAGTAGGGGTGTGGGGC. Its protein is CASSLVGVWG. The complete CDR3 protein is CASSLVGVWGYTF. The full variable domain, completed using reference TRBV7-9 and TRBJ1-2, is DTGVSQNPRHKITKRGQNVTFRCDPISEHNRLYWYRQTLGQGPEFLTYFQNEAQLEKSRLLSDRFSAERPKGSFSTLEIQRTEQGDSAMYLCASSLVGVWGYTFGSGTRLTVV.

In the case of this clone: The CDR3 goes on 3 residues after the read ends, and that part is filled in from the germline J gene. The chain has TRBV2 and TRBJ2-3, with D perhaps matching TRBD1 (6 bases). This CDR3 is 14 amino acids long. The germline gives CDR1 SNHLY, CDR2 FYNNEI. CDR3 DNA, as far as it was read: TGTGCCAGCAGTGAAAACAGGGACCAAGAGACG. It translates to CASSENRDQET. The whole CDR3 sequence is CASSENRDQETQYF.

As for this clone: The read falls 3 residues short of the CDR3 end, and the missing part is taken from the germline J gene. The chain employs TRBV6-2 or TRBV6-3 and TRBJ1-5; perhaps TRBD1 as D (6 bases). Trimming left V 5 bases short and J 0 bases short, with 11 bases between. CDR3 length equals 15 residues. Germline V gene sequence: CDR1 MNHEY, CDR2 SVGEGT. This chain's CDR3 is CASSRRGNSNQPQHF. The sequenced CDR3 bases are TGTGCCAGCAGTCGCAGGGGAAATAGCAATCAGCCC.

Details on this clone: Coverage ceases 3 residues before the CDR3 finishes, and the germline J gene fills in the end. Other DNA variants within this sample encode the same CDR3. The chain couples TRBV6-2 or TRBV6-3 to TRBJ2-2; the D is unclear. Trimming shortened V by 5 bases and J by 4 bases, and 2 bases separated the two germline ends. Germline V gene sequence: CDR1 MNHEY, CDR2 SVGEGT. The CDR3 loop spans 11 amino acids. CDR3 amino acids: CASSRTGELFF. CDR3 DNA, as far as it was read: TGTGCCAGCAGTCGCACCGGGGAG.

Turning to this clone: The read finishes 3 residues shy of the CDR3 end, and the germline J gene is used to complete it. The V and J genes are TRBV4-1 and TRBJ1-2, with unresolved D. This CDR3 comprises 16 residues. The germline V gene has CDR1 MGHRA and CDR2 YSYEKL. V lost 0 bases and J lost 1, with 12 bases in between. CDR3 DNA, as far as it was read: TGCGCCAGCAGCCAAGAGAGAACAGTTCTTAACTATGGC. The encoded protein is CASSQERTVLNYG. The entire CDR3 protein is CASSQERTVLNYGYTF.

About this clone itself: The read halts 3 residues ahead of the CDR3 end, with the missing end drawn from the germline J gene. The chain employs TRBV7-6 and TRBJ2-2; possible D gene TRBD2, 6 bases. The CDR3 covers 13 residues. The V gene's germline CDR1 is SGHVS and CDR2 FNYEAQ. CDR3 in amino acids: CASSPDWGEVLFF. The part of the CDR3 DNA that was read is TGTGCCAGCAGCCCCGACTGGGGGGAGGTG.

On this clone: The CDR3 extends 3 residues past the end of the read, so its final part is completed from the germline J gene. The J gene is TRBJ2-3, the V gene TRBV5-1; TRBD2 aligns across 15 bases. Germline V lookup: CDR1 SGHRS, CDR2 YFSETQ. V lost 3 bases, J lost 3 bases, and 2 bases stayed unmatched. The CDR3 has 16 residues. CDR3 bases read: TGCGCCAGCAGCTACGGGACTAGCGGGGGGACAGATACG. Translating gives CASSYGTSGGTDT. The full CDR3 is CASSYGTSGGTDTQYF.

The CDR3 reads CSAKDRRTTNEKLFF. The part of the CDR3 DNA that was read is TGCAGTGCAAAAGACAGGAGGACAACTAATGAAAAA. The chain has TRBV20-1 and TRBJ1-4, with TRBD1 as a possible D gene (6 bases). The read halts 3 residues ahead of the CDR3 end, with the missing end drawn from the germline J gene. Between the trimmed V and J ends, which lost 6 bases and 0 bases, there was a span of 14 bases. This CDR3 has 15 amino acids. Per germline, CDR1 DFQATT and CDR2 SNEGSKA (reference sequence).

The CDR3 loop is CASSPTGYEQYF. The sequenced part of the CDR3 DNA is TGTGCCAGTAGTCCCACAGGTTACGAG. This sequence joins TRBV19 and TRBJ2-7; possible D gene TRBD1, 5 bases. The read falls 3 residues short of the CDR3 end, and the missing part is taken from the germline J gene. In germline, CDR1 is LNHDA, CDR2 SQIVND (reference sequence). The CDR3 runs 12 residues. The V and J ends lost 5 bases and 4 bases respectively, with 9 bases between them.

The CDR3 is CASSFSGTGGYEQYF. CDR3 DNA, as far as it was read: TGTGCCAGCAGCTTCTCCGGGACAGGGGGGTACGAG. The V call is TRBV7-2, the J call TRBJ2-7, with 11 bases fitting TRBD1. The sequence runs out 3 residues before the end of the CDR3; the remainder is reconstructed from the germline J gene. The CDR3 is 15 residues long. Germline loops: CDR1 SGHTA, CDR2 FQGNSA. The V and J ends lost 3 bases and 4 bases, in that order; junction bases with no gene match: 5.

The covered CDR3 bases are TGCAGCGTTGGCGGGCCCCAAGAGACC. This sequence encodes CSVGGPQET. The whole CDR3 sequence reads CSVGGPQETQYF. The chain uses TRBV29-1 and TRBJ2-5; D is perhaps TRBD2 (5 bases). The read is 3 residues too short to cover the CDR3 end, so that end is filled in from the germline J gene. CDR1 and CDR2 from the germline V gene are SQVTM and ANQGSEA. V lost 4 bases and J lost 1, with 7 bases in between. The CDR3 covers 12 residues.

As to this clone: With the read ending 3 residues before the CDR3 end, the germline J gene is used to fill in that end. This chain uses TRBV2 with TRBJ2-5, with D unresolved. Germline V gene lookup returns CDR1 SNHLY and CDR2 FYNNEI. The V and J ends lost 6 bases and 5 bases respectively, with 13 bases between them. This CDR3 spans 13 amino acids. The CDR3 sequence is CASSPGPRETQYF. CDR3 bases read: TGTGCCAGCAGCCCCGGTCCCCGGGAGACC.

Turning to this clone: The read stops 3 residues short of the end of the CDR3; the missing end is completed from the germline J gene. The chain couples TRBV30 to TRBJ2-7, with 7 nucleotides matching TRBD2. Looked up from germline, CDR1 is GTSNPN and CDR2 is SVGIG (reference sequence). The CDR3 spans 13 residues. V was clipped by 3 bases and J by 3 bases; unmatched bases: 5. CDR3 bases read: TGTGCCTGGAGCCGGTCTAGCGGCTACGAG. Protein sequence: CAWSRSSGYE. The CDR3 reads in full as CAWSRSSGYEQYF.

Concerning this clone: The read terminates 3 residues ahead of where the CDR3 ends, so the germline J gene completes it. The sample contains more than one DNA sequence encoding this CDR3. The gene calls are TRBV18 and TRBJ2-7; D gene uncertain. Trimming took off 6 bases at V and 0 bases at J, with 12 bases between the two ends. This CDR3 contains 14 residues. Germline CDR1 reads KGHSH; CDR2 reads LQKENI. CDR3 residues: CASSPAGSSYEQYF. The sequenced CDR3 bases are TGTGCCAGCTCCCCAGCCGGTAGCTCCTACGAG.

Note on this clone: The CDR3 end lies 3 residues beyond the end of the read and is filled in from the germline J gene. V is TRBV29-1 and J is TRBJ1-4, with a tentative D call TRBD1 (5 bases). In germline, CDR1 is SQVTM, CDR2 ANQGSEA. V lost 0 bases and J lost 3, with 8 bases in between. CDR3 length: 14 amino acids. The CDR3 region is CSVEDPGANEKLFF. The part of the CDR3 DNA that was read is TGCAGCGTTGAAGATCCGGGGGCTAATGAAAAA.

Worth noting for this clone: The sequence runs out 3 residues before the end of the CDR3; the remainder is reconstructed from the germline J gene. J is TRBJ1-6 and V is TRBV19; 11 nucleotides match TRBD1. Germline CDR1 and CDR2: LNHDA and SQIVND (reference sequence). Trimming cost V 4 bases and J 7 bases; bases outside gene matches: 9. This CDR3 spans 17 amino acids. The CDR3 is CASSTSGQGAQNSPLHF. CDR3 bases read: TGTGCCAGTAGTACGTCCGGACAGGGGGCGCAAAATTCACCC.

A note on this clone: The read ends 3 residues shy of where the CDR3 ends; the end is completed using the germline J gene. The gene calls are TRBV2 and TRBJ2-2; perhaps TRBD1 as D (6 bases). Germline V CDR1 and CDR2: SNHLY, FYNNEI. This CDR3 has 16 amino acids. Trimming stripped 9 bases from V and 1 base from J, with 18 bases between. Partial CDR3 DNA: TGTGCCAGTTCAGGGGTTGGCCAAATGAACACCGGGGAG. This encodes CASSGVGQMNTGE. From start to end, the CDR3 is CASSGVGQMNTGELFF.

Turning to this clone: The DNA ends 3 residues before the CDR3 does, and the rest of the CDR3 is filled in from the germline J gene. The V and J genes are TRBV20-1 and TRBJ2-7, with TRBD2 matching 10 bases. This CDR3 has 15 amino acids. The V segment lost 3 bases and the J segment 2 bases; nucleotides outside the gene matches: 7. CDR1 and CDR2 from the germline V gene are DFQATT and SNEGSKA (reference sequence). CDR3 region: CSASLSGRTAYEQYF. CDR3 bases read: TGCAGTGCTAGTCTTAGCGGGAGGACGGCCTACGAG.

The covered CDR3 bases are TGTGCCAGCAGTCCGGGACAGAAAGAGACG. It encodes CASSPGQKET. The whole CDR3 reads CASSPGQKETQYF. The J gene is TRBJ2-3, the V gene TRBV5-8; 7 positions agree with TRBD1. Read data end 3 residues before the CDR3 end; the end is taken from the germline J gene. Per germline, CDR1 SGHTS and CDR2 YDEGEE. The CDR3 totals 13 residues.

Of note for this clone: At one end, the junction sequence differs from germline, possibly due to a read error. The CDR3 spells CASSLGDYDYTF. The DNA read from the CDR3 is TGCGCCAGCAGCTTGGGAGACTATGAC. The J gene is TRBJ1-2, the V gene TRBV5-1; D gene ambiguous. The CDR3 is cut off 3 residues early in the read; its end comes from the germline J gene. Germline V gene lookup returns CDR1 SGHRS and CDR2 YFSETQ. The CDR3 is 12 amino acids.

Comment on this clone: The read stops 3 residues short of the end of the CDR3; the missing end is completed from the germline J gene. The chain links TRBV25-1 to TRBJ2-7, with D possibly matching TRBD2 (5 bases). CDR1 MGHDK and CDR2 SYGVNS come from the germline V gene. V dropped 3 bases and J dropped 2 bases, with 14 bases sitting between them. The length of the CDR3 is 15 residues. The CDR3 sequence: CASSESRGPPYEQYF. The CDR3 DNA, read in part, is TGTGCCAGCAGTGAGTCAAGAGGGCCCCCCTACGAG.

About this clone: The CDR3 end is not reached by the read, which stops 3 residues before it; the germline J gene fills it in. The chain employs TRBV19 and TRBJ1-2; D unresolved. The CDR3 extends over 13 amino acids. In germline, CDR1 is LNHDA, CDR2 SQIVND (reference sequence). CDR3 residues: CASSIPTSRDYTF. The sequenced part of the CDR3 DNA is TGTGCCAGTAGTATTCCGACTAGCCGCGAC.

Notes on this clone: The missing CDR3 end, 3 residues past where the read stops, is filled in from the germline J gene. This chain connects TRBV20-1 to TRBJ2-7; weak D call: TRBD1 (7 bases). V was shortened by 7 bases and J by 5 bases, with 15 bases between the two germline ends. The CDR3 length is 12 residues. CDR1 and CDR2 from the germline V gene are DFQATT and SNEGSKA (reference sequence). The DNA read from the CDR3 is TGCAGTGGGACAGGAGGGGCCCACGAG. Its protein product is CSGTGGAHE. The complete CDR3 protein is CSGTGGAHEQYF.

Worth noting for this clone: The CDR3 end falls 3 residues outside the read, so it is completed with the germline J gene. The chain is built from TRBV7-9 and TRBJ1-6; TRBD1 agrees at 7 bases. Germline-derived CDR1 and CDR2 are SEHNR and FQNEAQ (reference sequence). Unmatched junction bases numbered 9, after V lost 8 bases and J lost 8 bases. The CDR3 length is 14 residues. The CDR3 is CASGRQGGDSPLHF. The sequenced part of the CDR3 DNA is TGTGCCAGCGGGCGACAGGGCGGGGATTCACCC.

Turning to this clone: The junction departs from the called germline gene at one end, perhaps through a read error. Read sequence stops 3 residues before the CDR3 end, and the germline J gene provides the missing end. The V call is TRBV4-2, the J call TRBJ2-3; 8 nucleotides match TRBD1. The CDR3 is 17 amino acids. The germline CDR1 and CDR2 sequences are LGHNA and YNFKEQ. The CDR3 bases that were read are TGCGCCAGCAGCCAACAACCCGACAGGGGTTTTGCAGATACG. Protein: CASSQQPDRGFADT. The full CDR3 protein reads CASSQQPDRGFADTQYF.

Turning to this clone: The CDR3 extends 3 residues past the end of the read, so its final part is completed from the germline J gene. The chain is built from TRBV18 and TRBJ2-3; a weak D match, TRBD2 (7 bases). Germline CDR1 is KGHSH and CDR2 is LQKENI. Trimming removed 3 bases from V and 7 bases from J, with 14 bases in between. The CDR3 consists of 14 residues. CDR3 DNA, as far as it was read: TGTGCCAGCTCACCCGGCGGGGGCGATCATACG. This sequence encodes CASSPGGGDHT. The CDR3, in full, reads CASSPGGGDHTQYF.

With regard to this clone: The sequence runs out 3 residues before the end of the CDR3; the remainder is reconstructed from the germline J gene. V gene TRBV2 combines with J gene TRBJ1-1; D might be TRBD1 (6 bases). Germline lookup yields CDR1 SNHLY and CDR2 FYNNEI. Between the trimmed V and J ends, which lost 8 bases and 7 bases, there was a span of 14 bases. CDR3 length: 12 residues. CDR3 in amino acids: CASHIQGYEAFF. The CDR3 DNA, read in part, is TGTGCCAGCCATATTCAGGGGTATGAA.

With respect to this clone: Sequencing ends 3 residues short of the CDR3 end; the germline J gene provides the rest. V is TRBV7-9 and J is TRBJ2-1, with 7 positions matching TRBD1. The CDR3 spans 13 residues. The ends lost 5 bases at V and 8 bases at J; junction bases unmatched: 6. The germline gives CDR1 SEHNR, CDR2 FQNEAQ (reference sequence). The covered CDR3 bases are TGTGCCAGCAGCCCGACAGGGTCCTATGAG. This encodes CASSPTGSYE. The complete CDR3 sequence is CASSPTGSYEQFF.

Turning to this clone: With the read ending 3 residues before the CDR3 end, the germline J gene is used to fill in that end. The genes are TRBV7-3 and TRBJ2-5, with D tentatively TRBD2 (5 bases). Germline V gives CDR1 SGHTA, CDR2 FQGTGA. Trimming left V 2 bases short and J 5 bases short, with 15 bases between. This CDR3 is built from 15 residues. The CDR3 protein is CASSLGVRGEETQYF. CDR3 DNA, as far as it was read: TGTGCCAGCAGCTTAGGGGTTCGGGGAGAGGAGACC.